The clone carrying this T cell receptor beta chain was counted many times. Its antigen is unidentified. This sample was taken from a study of regulatory T cells in long-lasting Graves disease. Arm-PCR with iRepertoire HTBI primers amplified the CDR3 regions for these TCR beta libraries. TCRdb used MiXCR to reprocess the multiplex PCR reads, holding one entry per CDR3 protein. Among under 450,000 distinct CDR3 sequences listed, around 15% were seen once. The study's findings and limits: New patients shared 1,000 or so public clonotypes, and persistent patients shared more, with fewer than 3,500.

This sample's time point: newly diagnosed GD, antithyroid drugs for less than 3 months. Construction of the TCR library relied on RNA isolated from PBMCs. Germline CDR1 is SGHRS and CDR2 is YFSETQ. V was shortened by 2 bases and J by 9 bases, with 9 bases between the two germline ends. The CDR3 loop spans 12 amino acids. These data are also associated with another study on T cells in Graves' hyperthyroidism and ophthalmopathy.

This specimen was peripheral blood mononuclear cells (PBMCs), taken at new diagnosis, from a patient treated with antithyroid drugs. The chain employs TRBV5-1 and TRBJ2-1, with a possible D match to TRBD2 (5 bases). This TCR was recovered from a young woman with Graves disease. CDR3 sequence reads: CASSLGSSEQFF. Here the CDR3 DNA reads TGCGCCAGCAGCTTAGGGAGTTCTGAGCAGTTCTTC.